The 11 T cell receptor beta chains listed next were all sequenced from one sample in a study of memory CD4+ T cells and cytomegalovirus serostatus. TCRdb's table, derived via immunoSEQ multiplex PCR, lists solely in-frame clones and lacks some. The table lists approximately 61,000 clones, about 81% of them singletons, with approximately 0.92% in the top ten. The sort gate was single viable CD3+CD4+CD8-CD45RO+ cells for memory CD4+ T cells. Sequencing was performed on memory CD4+ T cells from blood. Receptors originate from an adult in good health and CMV-seronegative.

The chain is built from TRBV5-1 and TRBJ1-5; perhaps TRBD1 as D (6 bases). The CDR3 sequence is 16 residues long. With 0 bases removed from V and 7 bases from J, the gap between germline ends came to 17 bases. Germline values: CDR1 SGHRS, CDR2 YFSETQ. The DNA for the CDR3 is TGCGCCAGCAGCTTGGGGGACACGGGTTCTGGACAGCCCCAGCATTTT. It yields the protein CASSLGDTGSGQPQHF.

The J gene is TRBJ2-1, the V gene TRBV29-1; D gene ambiguous. The CDR3 extends over 10 amino acids. The V end was cut by 1 base, the J end by 12 bases, with 7 bases between. The germline V gene encodes CDR1 SQVTM and CDR2 ANQGSEA. Here the CDR3 reads CSVEAGSQFF. CDR3 nucleotide sequence: TGCAGCGTTGAAGCCGGTTCGCAGTTCTTC.

CDR3: CASSLGDGRNQPQHF. CDR3 DNA sequence: TGTGCCAGCAGCTTAGGGGACGGCCGCAATCAGCCCCAGCATTTT. V and J are TRBV7-9 and TRBJ1-5, with a possible D match to TRBD1 (5 bases). Germline V gene data show CDR1 as SEHNR and CDR2 as FQNEAQ (reference sequence). With 1 base removed from V and 2 bases from J, the gap between germline ends came to 9 bases. The CDR3 loop spans 15 amino acids. The full variable domain, its missing parts supplied by reference TRBV7-9 and TRBJ1-5, is DTGVSQNPRHKITKRGQNVTFRCDPISEHNRLYWYRQTLGQGPEFLTYFQNEAQLEKSRLLSDRFSAERPKGSFSTLEIQRTEQGDSAMYLCASSLGDGRNQPQHFGDGTRLSIL.

The gene calls are TRBV7-9 and TRBJ1-3; 8 bases match TRBD1. J was trimmed by 0 bases and V by 1 base; bases with no gene match: 8. Germline lookup yields CDR1 SEHNR and CDR2 FQNEAQ (reference sequence). The CDR3 length is 18 residues. CDR3 in DNA: TGTGCCAGCAGCTTAGGTGGAGGGACAGGCTTCTCTGGAAACACCATATATTTT. Translation gives CASSLGGGTGFSGNTIYF.

This clone has more than one count but fewer than ten. The V and J genes are TRBV7-9 and TRBJ2-3, with TRBD2 matching over 12 bases. This CDR3 has 16 amino acids. Germline V gene data show CDR1 as SEHNR and CDR2 as FQNEAQ (reference sequence). The junction had 7 bases not matched to a gene; V was cut back by 5 bases and J by 4 bases. In DNA form, the CDR3 reads TGTGCCAGCAGCCATGGACTAGCGGGAAATGCAGATACGCAGTATTTT. Translating gives CASSHGLAGNADTQYF. The full variable domain, its missing parts supplied by reference TRBV7-9 and TRBJ2-3, is DTGVSQNPRHKITKRGQNVTFRCDPISEHNRLYWYRQTLGQGPEFLTYFQNEAQLEKSRLLSDRFSAERPKGSFSTLEIQRTEQGDSAMYLCASSHGLAGNADTQYFGPGTRLTVL.

This chain joins TRBV5-8 and TRBJ2-6; D is uncertain. The germline V and J ends were trimmed by 2 bases and 0 bases, with 6 bases remaining between them. There are 15 residues in the CDR3. The germline V gene has CDR1 SGHTS and CDR2 YDEGEE. CDR3 sequence reads: CASSFWSSGANVLTF. The CDR3 DNA is TGTGCCAGCAGCTTTTGGTCCTCTGGGGCCAACGTCCTGACTTTC.

This rearrangement joins TRBV30 to TRBJ2-2; TRBD2 agrees at 7 bases. CDR3 length: 14 amino acids. Germline V gene sequence: CDR1 GTSNPN, CDR2 SVGIG (reference sequence). V lost 3 bases, J lost 7 bases, and 8 bases stayed unmatched. The CDR3, as DNA: TGTGCCTGGAGGCGGGGGACCCAGGGCGGGGAGCTGTTTTTT. The encoded protein is CAWRRGTQGGELFF.

This clone was detected only once. The gene calls are TRBV7-6 and TRBJ1-2; D may be TRBD1 (5 bases). CDR1 SGHVS and CDR2 FNYEAQ come from the germline V gene. This CDR3 region has 11 residues. The V gene lost 11 bases and the J gene lost 4 bases, with 11 bases spanning the gap. Here the CDR3 reads CARIQGYGYTF. DNA of the CDR3: TGTGCCCGTATCCAGGGCTATGGCTACACCTTC. Based on the CDR3 plus reference TRBV7-6 and TRBJ1-2, the full variable domain is GAGVSQSPRYKVTKRGQDVALRCDPISGHVSLYWYRQALGQGPEFLTYFNYEAQQDKSGLPNDRFSAERPEGSISTLTIQRTEQRDSAMYRCARIQGYGYTFGSGTRLTVV.

This rearrangement joins TRBV5-1 to TRBJ1-4; no definite D call. From germline, CDR1 is SGHRS and CDR2 YFSETQ. The CDR3 runs to 18 residues. Deletions cut 0 bases from V and 3 bases from J, with 18 bases between. The CDR3 DNA reads as TGCGCCAGCAGCTTGGGGGTTCGGAATTCCGGGGCTAATGAAAAACTGTTTTTT. Translated: CASSLGVRNSGANEKLFF.

This chain connects TRBV27 to TRBJ2-7; D may match TRBD1 or TRBD2 (5 bases each). V was shortened by 5 bases and J by 2 bases, with 10 bases between the two germline ends. The CDR3 spans 13 residues. The germline V gene has CDR1 MNHEY and CDR2 SMNVEV (reference sequence). CDR3 residues: CASSPGRTYEQYF. Written as DNA, the CDR3 is TGTGCCAGCAGTCCGGGACGGACCTACGAGCAGTACTTC.

This sequence joins TRBV4-2 and TRBJ2-5; TRBD2 matches at 11 bases. V shed 4 bases and J 4 bases; nucleotides not matched to a gene: 11. Germline V gene lookup returns CDR1 LGHNA and CDR2 YNFKEQ. The CDR3 runs to 17 residues. The CDR3 is CASSLPGGSGGAETQYF. The CDR3 coding sequence is TGTGCCAGCAGCCTCCCAGGGGGTAGCGGGGGGGCAGAGACCCAGTACTTC.